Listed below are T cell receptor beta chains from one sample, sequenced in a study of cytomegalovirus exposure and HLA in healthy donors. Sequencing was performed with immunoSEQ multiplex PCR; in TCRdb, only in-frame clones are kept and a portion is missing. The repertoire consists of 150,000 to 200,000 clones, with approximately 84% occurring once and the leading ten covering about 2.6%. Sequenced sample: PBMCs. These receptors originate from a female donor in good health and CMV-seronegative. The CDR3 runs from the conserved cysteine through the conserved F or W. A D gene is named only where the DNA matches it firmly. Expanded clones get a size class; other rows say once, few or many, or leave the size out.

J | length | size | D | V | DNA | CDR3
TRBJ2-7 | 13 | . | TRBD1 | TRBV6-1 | TGTGCCAGCAGTTGGACAGGGGAGAACGAGCAGTACTTC | CASSWTGENEQYF
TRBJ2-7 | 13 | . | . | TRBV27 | TGTGCCAGCAGTGGATGGAGTTCCTACGAGCAGTACTTC | CASSGWSSYEQYF
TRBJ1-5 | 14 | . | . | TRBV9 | TGTGCCAGCAGCGCCCAGGACACCTATCAGCCCCAGCATTTT | CASSAQDTYQPQHF
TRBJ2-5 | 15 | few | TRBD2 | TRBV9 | TGTGCCAGCAGCTTCCAGATGGGGAGGGAAGAGACCCAGTACTTC | CASSFQMGREETQYF
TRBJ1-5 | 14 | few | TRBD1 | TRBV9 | TGTGCCAGCAGCGTAGGCCAGGGGGATCAGCCCCAGCATTTT | CASSVGQGDQPQHF
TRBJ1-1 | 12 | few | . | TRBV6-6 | TGTGCCAGCAGTTACTCCTTCACTGAAGCTTTCTTT | CASSYSFTEAFF
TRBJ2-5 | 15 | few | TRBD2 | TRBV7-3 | TGTGCCAGCAGCTCTCGCGGACTAGTGGGAGAGACCCAGTACTTC | CASSSRGLVGETQYF
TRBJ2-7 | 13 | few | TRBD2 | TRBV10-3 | TGTGCCATCAGAAATGGGACTAGCTACGAGCAGTACTTC | CAIRNGTSYEQYF
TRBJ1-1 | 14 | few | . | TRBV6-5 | TGTGCCAGCAGCCCCAGGGACACCGGTCTTGAAGCTTTCTTT | CASSPRDTGLEAFF
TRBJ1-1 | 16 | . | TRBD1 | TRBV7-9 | TGTGCCAGCAGCTCGACAGGGATTAACTTGAACACTGAAGCTTTCTTT | CASSSTGINLNTEAFF
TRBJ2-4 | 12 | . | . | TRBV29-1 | TGCAACGCCCGAGGACAGAAAAACATTCAGTACTTC | CNARGQKNIQYF
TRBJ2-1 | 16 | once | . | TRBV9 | TGTGCCAGCAGCAGCAAGCGGTCCTCGCTAATCAATGAGCAGTTCTTC | CASSSKRSSLINEQFF
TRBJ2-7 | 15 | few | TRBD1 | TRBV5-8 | TGTGCCAGCAGCTTGGGTGGACAGGGATACTACGAGCAGTACTTC | CASSLGGQGYYEQYF
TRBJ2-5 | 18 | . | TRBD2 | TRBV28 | TGTGCCAGCAGCCCCACGAAGGCGGGACTAGCGGGGCAAGAGACCCAGTACTTC | CASSPTKAGLAGQETQYF
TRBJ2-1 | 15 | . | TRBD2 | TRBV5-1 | TGCGCCAGCAGCTGGACTGGGACTACCTACAATGAGCAGTTCTTC | CASSWTGTTYNEQFF
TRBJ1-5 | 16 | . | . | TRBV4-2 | TGTGCCAGCAGCCAAGCAGGAGGGTCAAGCAATCAGCCCCAGCATTTT | CASSQAGGSSNQPQHF
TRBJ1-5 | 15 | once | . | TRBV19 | TGTGCCAGTACTGAAAGGGGGGGTCTAGTTCAGCCCCAGCATTTT | CASTERGGLVQPQHF
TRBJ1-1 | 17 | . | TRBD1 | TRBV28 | TGTGCCAGCAGTTTCACTCGACAGGGGGCTGTGAACACTGAAGCTTTCTTT | CASSFTRQGAVNTEAFF
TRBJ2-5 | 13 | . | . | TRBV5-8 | TGTGCCAGCAGCTTGTTCTCAGAAGAGACCCAGTACTTC | CASSLFSEETQYF
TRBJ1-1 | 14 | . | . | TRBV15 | TGTGCCACCAGCAGAGATCCCGGGAACACTGAAGCTTTCTTT | CATSRDPGNTEAFF
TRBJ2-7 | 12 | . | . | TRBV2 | TGTGCCAGCAACCTACAGGGACCCGAGCAGTACTTC | CASNLQGPEQYF
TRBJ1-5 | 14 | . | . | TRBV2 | TGTGCCAGCAGGGAGTTGGGGCAAATTCAGCCCCAGCATTTT | CASRELGQIQPQHF
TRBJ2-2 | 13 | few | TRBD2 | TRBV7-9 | TGTTCCAGCAGCTTGCGGGGGACCGGGGAGCTGTTTTTT | CSSSLRGTGELFF
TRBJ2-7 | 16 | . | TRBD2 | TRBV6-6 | TGTGCCAGCAGAACTAGCGGGAGAGCGAAATTTTACGAGCAGTACTTC | CASRTSGRAKFYEQYF
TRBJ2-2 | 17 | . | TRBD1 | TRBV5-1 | TGCGCCAGCAGCTTGGCGGGCGGACAGGGGCCCACCGGGGAGCTGTTTTTT | CASSLAGGQGPTGELFF
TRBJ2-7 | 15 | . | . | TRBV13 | TGTGCCAGCAGCTTAGGCCCTGCAGATTCCTACGAGCAGTACTTC | CASSLGPADSYEQYF
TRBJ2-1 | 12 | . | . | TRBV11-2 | TGTGCCAGCAGCTTCCACTGGTCCGAGCAGTTCTTC | CASSFHWSEQFF
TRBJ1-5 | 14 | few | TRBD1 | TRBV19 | TGTGCCAGTAGTATGACAGGGGACGCTCAGCCCCAGCATTTT | CASSMTGDAQPQHF
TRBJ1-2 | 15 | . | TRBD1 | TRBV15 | TGTGCCACCAGCAGAACCAACTACAGGGGAAATGGCTACACCTTC | CATSRTNYRGNGYTF
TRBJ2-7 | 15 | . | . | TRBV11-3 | TGTGCCAGCAGCTTCCCCCGGAACGAGGGCTACGAGCAGTACTTC | CASSFPRNEGYEQYF
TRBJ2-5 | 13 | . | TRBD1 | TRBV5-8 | TGTGCCAGCAGGAGGGGGCCCCAAGAGACCCAGTACTTC | CASRRGPQETQYF
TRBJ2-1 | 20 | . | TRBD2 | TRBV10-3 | TGTGCCATCAGTGAGTCCGGGAGATCTAGCGGGAGGCCTACCTACAATGAGCAGTTCTTC | CAISESGRSSGRPTYNEQFF
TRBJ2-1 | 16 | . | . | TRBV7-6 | TGTGCCAGCAGCTTCCGTTTGGGCGCCACCTACAATGAGCAGTTCTTC | CASSFRLGATYNEQFF
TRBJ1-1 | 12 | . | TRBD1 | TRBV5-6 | TGTGCCAGCAGCTCCCCGACAGGGGAGGGTTTCTTT | CASSSPTGEGFF
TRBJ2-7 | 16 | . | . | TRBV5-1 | TGCGCCAGCAGCTTGGAAAGGGGTATTGGGACCTACGAGCAGTACTTC | CASSLERGIGTYEQYF
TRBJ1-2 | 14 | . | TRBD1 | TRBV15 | TGTGCCACCAGCTGGGGACAGGGGGACTATGGCTACACCTTC | CATSWGQGDYGYTF
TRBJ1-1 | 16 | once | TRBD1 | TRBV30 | TGTGCCTGGGATTTCGGACAGGGTGTAGGGAACACTGAAGCTTTCTTT | CAWDFGQGVGNTEAFF
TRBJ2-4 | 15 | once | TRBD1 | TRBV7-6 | TGTGCCAGCAGTTCGGGACAGGGGGACCTGAACATTCAGTACTTC | CASSSGQGDLNIQYF
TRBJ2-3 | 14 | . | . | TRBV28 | TGTGCCAGCAGTTTCGAGGGAAGAACAGATACGCAGTATTTT | CASSFEGRTDTQYF
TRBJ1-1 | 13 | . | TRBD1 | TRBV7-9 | TGTGCCAGCAGCTTTGACAGGGAGGCTGAAGCTTTCTTT | CASSFDREAEAFF
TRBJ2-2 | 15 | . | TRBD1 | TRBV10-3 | TGTGCCATCAGGGGACAGGGGCTCGAGTCCGGGGAGCTGTTTTTT | CAIRGQGLESGELFF
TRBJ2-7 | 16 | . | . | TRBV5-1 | TGCGCCAGCAGCTTGGCCGCAGCGAAGCCCTCCTACGAGCAGTACTTC | CASSLAAAKPSYEQYF
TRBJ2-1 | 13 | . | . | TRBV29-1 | TGCAGCGTTCGAGACGGGACCTACAATGAGCAGTTCTTC | CSVRDGTYNEQFF
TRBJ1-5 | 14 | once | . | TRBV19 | TGTGCCAGCCGGGCACAGGGCTCGGGGCAGCCCCAGCATTTT | CASRAQGSGQPQHF
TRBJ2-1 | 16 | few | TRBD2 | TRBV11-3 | TGTGCCAGCAGCTTAGGGCGGGACTACCTTTACAATGAGCAGTTCTTC | CASSLGRDYLYNEQFF
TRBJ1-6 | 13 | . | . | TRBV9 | TGTGCCAGCAGCGTAGGGAGCGGCTCACCCCTCCACTTT | CASSVGSGSPLHF